The 22 T cell receptor beta chains reported below all come from one sample, sequenced in a study of T cells after yellow fever vaccination. MiXCR was run by TCRdb on the 5' RACE reads, yielding one entry per CDR3 protein. The sample shows 250,000 to 400,000 distinct CDR3 sequences, 3.5% to 4.5% of them seen only once. This material consisted of PBMCs, taken 15 days after the yellow fever booster vaccination. The receptors come from a man between 18 and 35 years old who received the YFV17D yellow fever vaccine.

Only a few counts were recorded for this clonotype. The rearrangement links TRBV11-1 to TRBJ2-3; D may be TRBD1 or TRBD2 (5 bases each). The V gene's germline CDR1 is SGHAT and CDR2 FQDESV (reference sequence). Trimming stripped 4 bases from V and 0 bases from J, with 11 bases between. CDR3 size: 15 residues. Here the CDR3 DNA reads TGTGCCAGCAGCTCCGGGACGATAAGCACAGATACGCAGTATTTT. Residues: CASSSGTISTDTQYF.

The sample holds many counts of this clonotype. This rearrangement joins TRBV12-3 or TRBV12-4 to TRBJ2-2; 7 bases are shared with TRBD1. V shed 6 bases, J shed 2 bases, and the junction held 6 bases outside the gene matches. The CDR3 covers 15 residues. CDR3 loop: CASRYGTVNTGELFF. Here the CDR3 DNA reads TGTGCCAGCAGATACGGGACAGTCAACACCGGGGAGCTGTTTTTT.

Points on this clonotype: The junction shows a germline mismatch at one end, possibly a read error. The chain links TRBV28 to TRBJ2-1; D possibly matches TRBD1 or TRBD2 (5 bases each). The germline V gene has CDR1 MDHEN and CDR2 SYDVKM. The CDR3 totals 13 residues. The chain's CDR3 is CASSSGLAGATYF. In DNA, the CDR3 is TGTGCCAGCAGTTCAGGACTCGCTGGGGCGACCTACTTC.

V is TRBV6-2 or TRBV6-3 and J is TRBJ1-2; D gene ambiguous. The V gene lost 0 bases and the J gene lost 6 bases, with 5 bases spanning the gap. Germline CDR1 and CDR2: MNHEY and SVGEGT. The CDR3 runs 12 residues. The CDR3 DNA sequence: TGTGCCAGCAGTTACTCGATGCATGGCTACACCTTC. It is translated as CASSYSMHGYTF.

The sample holds many counts of this clonotype. The chain links TRBV27 to TRBJ1-5; D is ambiguous. V was pared by 5 bases and J by 0 bases, with 8 bases between. Germline assignment: CDR1 MNHEY and CDR2 SMNVEV (reference sequence). This CDR3 region has 14 residues. The CDR3 loop is CASSQKNSNQPQHF. Here the CDR3 DNA reads TGTGCCAGCAGTCAGAAGAATAGCAATCAGCCCCAGCATTTT.

This clonotype was seen many times. This chain uses TRBV29-1 with TRBJ2-7; D is undetermined. This CDR3 comprises 11 residues. Trimming removed 4 bases from V and 4 bases from J, with 8 bases in between. Germline CDR1 is SQVTM and CDR2 is ANQGSEA. CDR3 sequence: CSVVWSYEQYV. The DNA of the CDR3 is TGCAGCGTTGTCTGGAGTTACGAGCAGTACGTC.

V and J are TRBV5-1 and TRBJ2-2; no definite D call. CDR3 length: 15 residues. Germline V gene lookup returns CDR1 SGHRS and CDR2 YFSETQ. V dropped 4 bases and J dropped 4 bases, with 14 bases sitting between them. The CDR3: CASSLPVLATGELFF. CDR3 sequence (DNA): TGCGCCAGCAGCCTGCCCGTTCTCGCCACCGGGGAGCTGTTTTTT.

This sequence joins TRBV6-5 and TRBJ1-6, with a tentative D call TRBD1 (5 bases). The CDR3 extends over 16 amino acids. The germline CDR1 and CDR2 sequences are MNHEY and SVGAGI. V was clipped by 4 bases and J by 5 bases, with 15 bases between them. In nucleotides, the CDR3 is TGTGCCAGCAGTTTCAAGATGGGACGGAATAATTCACCCCTCCACTTT. This sequence encodes CASSFKMGRNNSPLHF.

Only a few counts were recorded for this clonotype. CDR3 sequence reads: CASSVDRDTDTQYF. CDR3 DNA sequence: TGTGCCAGCAGCGTCGACAGGGACACAGATACGCAGTATTTT. V gene TRBV9 combines with J gene TRBJ2-3, with 7 positions matching TRBD1. Trimming took 2 bases from V and 2 from J; bases not matched to a gene: 2. This CDR3 contains 14 residues. The germline CDR1 and CDR2 sequences are SGDLS and YYNGEE.

This clonotype was seen more than once but under ten times. The V call is TRBV19, the J call TRBJ1-1; weak D call: TRBD1 (6 bases). V shed 4 bases and J shed 3 bases, with 24 bases lying between them. The germline V gene encodes CDR1 LNHDA and CDR2 SQIVND (reference sequence). The CDR3 runs to 18 residues. CDR3: CASSRRFGQTGRDTEAFF. The CDR3 bases are TGTGCCAGTAGTAGGCGGTTCGGGCAGACAGGTAGGGACACTGAAGCTTTCTTT.

This clonotype was observed many times. The gene calls are TRBV12-3 or TRBV12-4 and TRBJ2-2; D not certain. This CDR3 region has 13 residues. Trimming cost V 2 bases and J 4 bases, with 5 bases left between them. The CDR3 nucleotides read TGTGCCAGCAGTTTATACGCCACCGGGGAGCTGTTTTTT. Its protein product is CASSLYATGELFF.

This clonotype was seen at least ten times. This CDR3 is CASSGTGRLEETQYF. The CDR3 region has the DNA TGTGCCAGCAGCGGGACAGGCAGATTGGAAGAGACCCAGTACTTC. The V gene is TRBV3-1, the J gene TRBJ2-5; 8 bases line up with TRBD1. Germline CDR1 reads LGHDT; CDR2 reads YNNKEL (reference sequence). The CDR3 extends over 15 amino acids. Trimming took 5 bases from V and 3 from J; bases not matched to a gene: 8.

This clonotype was counted at least ten times. This chain connects TRBV12-3 or TRBV12-4 to TRBJ2-7; the match to TRBD2 covers 8 bases. The CDR3 spans 14 residues. The V gene end was trimmed by 6 bases and the J gene end by 0 bases; junction bases not matched to a gene: 4. CDR3 nucleotide sequence: TGTGCCAGCAGCCTTACTAGCGGCTCCTACGAGCAGTACTTC. It is translated as CASSLTSGSYEQYF.

This clonotype was seen at least ten times. The rearrangement uses TRBV4-1 and TRBJ2-7, with unresolved D. CDR1 MGHRA and CDR2 YSYEKL come from the germline V gene. There are 15 residues in the CDR3. Between the trimmed V and J ends, which lost 0 bases and 1 base, there was a span of 10 bases. Here the CDR3 reads CASSQERAGSYEQYV. The CDR3 DNA reads TGCGCCAGCAGCCAAGAAAGGGCAGGATCCTACGAGCAGTACGTC.

This clonotype showed up just a few times. J is TRBJ2-3 and V is TRBV24-1; D is tentatively TRBD1 or TRBD2 (5 bases each). Per the germline V gene, CDR1 is KGHDR and CDR2 is SFDVKD. V lost 3 bases and J lost 0, with 6 bases in between. The CDR3 has 14 amino acids. CDR3 in DNA: TGTGCCACCAGTGATGGGGACAGCACAGATACGCAGTATTTT. Residues: CATSDGDSTDTQYF.

This clonotype has just a few counts. The V gene is TRBV4-1, the J gene TRBJ1-5; maybe TRBD1 (6 bases). Trimming took off 2 bases at V and 3 bases at J, with 14 bases between the two ends. Germline CDR1 and CDR2: MGHRA and YSYEKL. The CDR3 is made up of 16 amino acids. CDR3 DNA sequence: TGCGCCAGCAGCCAACGTGAGGACAGCACCAATCAGCCCCAGCATTTT. This codes for CASSQREDSTNQPQHF.

This clonotype was picked up many times. The rearrangement joins TRBV7-9 to TRBJ1-2; no reliable D call. Trimming pared 1 base from V and 11 bases from J, leaving 17 bases between. This CDR3 region has 14 residues. Germline loops: CDR1 SEHNR, CDR2 FQNEAQ (reference sequence). The CDR3 DNA sequence: TGTGCCAGCAGCTTAGATCTTCTTCCAGGCCCGTACACCTTC. Protein product: CASSLDLLPGPYTF.

V and J are TRBV7-2 and TRBJ1-2; 7 bases line up with TRBD1. This CDR3 contains 17 residues. CDR1 is SGHTA and CDR2 is FQGNSA in the germline V gene. The V segment lost 7 bases and the J segment 5 bases; nucleotides outside the gene matches: 19. The CDR3 loop reads CASILTYRQGGLYGYTF. In nucleotides, the CDR3 is TGTGCCAGCATCCTAACCTATCGACAGGGAGGGTTGTATGGCTACACCTTC. Full variable domain (missing parts from reference TRBV7-2 and TRBJ1-2): GAGVSQSPSNKVTEKGKDVELRCDPISGHTALYWYRQSLGQGLEFLIYFQGNSAPDKSGLPSDRFSAERTGGSVSTLTIQRTQQEDSAVYLCASILTYRQGGLYGYTFGSGTRLTVV.

This clonotype came up many times. The rearrangement uses TRBV6-6 and TRBJ2-7; D ambiguous. CDR1 and CDR2 from the germline V gene are MNHNY and SVGAGI (reference sequence). This CDR3 has 15 amino acids. Deletions cut 5 bases from V and 0 bases from J, with 14 bases between. CDR3 sequence (DNA): TGTGCCAGCAGTACCCGCGAATTAAACTCCTACGAGCAGTACGTC. Amino acid sequence: CASSTRELNSYEQYV.

This clonotype was seen many times. The rearrangement uses TRBV24-1 and TRBJ2-5, with 10 bases aligning to TRBD1. Germline V gene data show CDR1 as KGHDR and CDR2 as SFDVKD. The CDR3 has 16 residues. V lost 3 bases and J lost 6; bases outside the gene matches: 9. DNA of the CDR3: TGTGCCACCAGTGATCCTCACCGGGACAGGGGAAAGACCCAGTACTTC. This gives the protein CATSDPHRDRGKTQYF.

In this sample, this clonotype turned up a few times. The chain recombines TRBV20-1 with TRBJ2-5, with TRBD2 matching over 10 bases. The junction had 10 bases not matched to a gene; V was cut back by 5 bases and J by 4 bases. Looked up from germline, CDR1 is DFQATT and CDR2 is SNEGSKA (reference sequence). This CDR3 comprises 15 residues. The CDR3 coding sequence is TGCAGTGCTCGGAAAAGCGGGGGGGCCGGAGAGACCCAGTACTTC. It codes for CSARKSGGAGETQYF.

The chain carries TRBV10-3 and TRBJ2-5; TRBD1 is a possible D gene (5 bases). The CDR3 has 13 residues. Trimming shortened V by 8 bases and J by 5 bases, and 15 bases separated the two germline ends. The V gene's germline CDR1 is ENHRY and CDR2 SYGVKD. The CDR3 loop reads CAIRPGIAETQYF. Here the CDR3 DNA reads TGTGCCATCCGTCCAGGGATCGCGGAGACCCAGTACTTC.